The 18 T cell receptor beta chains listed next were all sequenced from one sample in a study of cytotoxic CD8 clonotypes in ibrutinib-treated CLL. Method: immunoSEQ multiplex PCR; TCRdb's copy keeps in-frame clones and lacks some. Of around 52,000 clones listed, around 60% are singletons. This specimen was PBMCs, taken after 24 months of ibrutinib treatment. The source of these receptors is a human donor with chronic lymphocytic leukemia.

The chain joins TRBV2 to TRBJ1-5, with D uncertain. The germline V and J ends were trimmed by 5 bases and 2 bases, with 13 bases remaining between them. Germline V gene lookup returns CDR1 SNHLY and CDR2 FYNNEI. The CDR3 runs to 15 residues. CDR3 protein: CASSPRPGGNQPQHF. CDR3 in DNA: TGTGCCAGCAGTCCCCGGCCCGGGGGCAATCAGCCCCAGCATTTT.

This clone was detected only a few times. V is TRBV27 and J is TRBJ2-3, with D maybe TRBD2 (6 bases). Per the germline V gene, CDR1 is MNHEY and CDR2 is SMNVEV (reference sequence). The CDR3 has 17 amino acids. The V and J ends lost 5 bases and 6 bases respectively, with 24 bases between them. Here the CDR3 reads CASSPTLGVGGADTQYF. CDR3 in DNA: TGTGCCAGCAGTCCCACTCTAGGGGTCGGCGGGGCCGATACGCAGTATTTT.

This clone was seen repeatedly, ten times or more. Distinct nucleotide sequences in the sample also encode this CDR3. The chain's CDR3 is CASSLGTFSYNEQFF. CDR3 bases: TGTGCCAGCAGCTTAGGGACTTTCTCCTACAATGAGCAGTTCTTC. The chain combines TRBV11-2 with TRBJ2-1, with D tentatively TRBD2 (5 bases). CDR1 and CDR2 (germline): SGHAT, FQNNGV. CDR3 size: 15 residues. The V end lost 1 base, the J end lost 0 bases, and 7 bases lay between the germline ends.

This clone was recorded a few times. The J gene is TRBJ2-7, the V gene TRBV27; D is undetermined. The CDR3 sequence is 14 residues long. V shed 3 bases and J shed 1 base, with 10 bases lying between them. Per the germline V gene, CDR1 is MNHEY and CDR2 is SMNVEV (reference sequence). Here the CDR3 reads CASSFQSNSYEQYF. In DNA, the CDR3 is TGTGCCAGCAGTTTTCAGAGTAATTCCTACGAGCAGTACTTC.

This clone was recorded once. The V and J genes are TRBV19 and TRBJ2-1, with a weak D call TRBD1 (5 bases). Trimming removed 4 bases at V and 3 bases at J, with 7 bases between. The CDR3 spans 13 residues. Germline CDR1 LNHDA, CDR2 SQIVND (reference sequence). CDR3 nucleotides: TGTGCCAGTAGTAGACAGTTCTACAATGAGCAGTTCTTC. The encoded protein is CASSRQFYNEQFF.

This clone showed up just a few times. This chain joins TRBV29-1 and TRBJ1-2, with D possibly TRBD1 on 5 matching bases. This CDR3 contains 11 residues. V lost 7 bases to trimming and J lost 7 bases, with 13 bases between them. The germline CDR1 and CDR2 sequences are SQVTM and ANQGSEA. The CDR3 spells CSAPGNSGYTF. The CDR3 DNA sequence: TGCAGCGCTCCAGGGAATAGTGGCTACACCTTC.

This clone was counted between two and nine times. CDR3 in amino acids: CATGTGGAGSGYTF. The CDR3 region has the DNA TGTGCCACAGGGACAGGGGGCGCCGGTTCTGGCTACACCTTC. The rearrangement joins TRBV6-1 to TRBJ1-2; 12 nucleotides match TRBD1. The CDR3 loop spans 14 amino acids. The germline V gene has CDR1 MNHNS and CDR2 SASEGT. J lost 7 bases, V lost 10 bases, and 10 bases had no gene match.

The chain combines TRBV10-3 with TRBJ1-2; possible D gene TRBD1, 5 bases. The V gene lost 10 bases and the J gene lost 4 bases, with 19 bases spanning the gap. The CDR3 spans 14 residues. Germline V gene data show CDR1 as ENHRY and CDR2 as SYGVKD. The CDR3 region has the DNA TGTGCCAGCACCCCAGCCCGAGGGGCCTATGGCTACACCTTC. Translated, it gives CASTPARGAYGYTF.

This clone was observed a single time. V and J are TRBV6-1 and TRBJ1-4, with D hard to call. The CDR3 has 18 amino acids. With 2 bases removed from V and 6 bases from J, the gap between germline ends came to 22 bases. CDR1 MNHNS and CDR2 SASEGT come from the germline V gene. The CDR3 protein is CASSESGSHSTGYEKLFF. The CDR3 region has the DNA TGTGCCAGCAGTGAATCGGGATCTCATTCCACGGGGTATGAAAAACTGTTTTTT.

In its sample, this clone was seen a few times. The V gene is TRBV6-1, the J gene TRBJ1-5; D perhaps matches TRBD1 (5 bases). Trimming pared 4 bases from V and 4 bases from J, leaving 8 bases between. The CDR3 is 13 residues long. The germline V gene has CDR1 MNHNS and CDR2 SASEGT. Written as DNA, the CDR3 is TGTGCCAGCAGTGGGGGACCTAATCAGCCCCAGCATTTT. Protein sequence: CASSGGPNQPQHF.

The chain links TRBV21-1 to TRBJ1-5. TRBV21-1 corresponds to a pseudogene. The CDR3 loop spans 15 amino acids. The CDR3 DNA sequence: TGTGCCAGCAGCAAAGCGGCACGGTACAATCAGCCCCAGCATTTT. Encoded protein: CASSKAARYNQPQHF.

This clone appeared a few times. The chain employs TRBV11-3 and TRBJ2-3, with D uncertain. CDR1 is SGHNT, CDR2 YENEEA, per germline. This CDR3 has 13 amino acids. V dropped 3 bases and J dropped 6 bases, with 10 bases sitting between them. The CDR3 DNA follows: TGTGCCAGCAGCTTGACAACCGCGGATACGCAGTATTTT. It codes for CASSLTTADTQYF.

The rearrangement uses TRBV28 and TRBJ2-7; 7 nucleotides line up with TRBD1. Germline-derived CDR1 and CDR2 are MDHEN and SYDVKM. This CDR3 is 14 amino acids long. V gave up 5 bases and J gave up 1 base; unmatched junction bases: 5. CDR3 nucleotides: TGTGCCAGCAGTCGGACAGGCGGGTCCTACGAGCAGTACTTC. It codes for CASSRTGGSYEQYF.

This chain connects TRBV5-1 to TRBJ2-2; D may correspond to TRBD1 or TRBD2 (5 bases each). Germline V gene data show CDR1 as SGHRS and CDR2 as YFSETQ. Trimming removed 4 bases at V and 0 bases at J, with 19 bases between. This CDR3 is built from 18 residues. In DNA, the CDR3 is TGCGCCAGCAGCGCTGGGGGTTCATCTAGGTCGAACACCGGGGAGCTGTTTTTT. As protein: CASSAGGSSRSNTGELFF.

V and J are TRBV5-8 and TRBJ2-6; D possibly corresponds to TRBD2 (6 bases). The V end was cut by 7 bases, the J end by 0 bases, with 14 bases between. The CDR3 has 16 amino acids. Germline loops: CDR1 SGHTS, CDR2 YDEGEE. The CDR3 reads CASDEGTRSGANVLTF. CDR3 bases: TGTGCCAGCGACGAAGGGACTCGCTCTGGGGCCAACGTCCTGACTTTC.

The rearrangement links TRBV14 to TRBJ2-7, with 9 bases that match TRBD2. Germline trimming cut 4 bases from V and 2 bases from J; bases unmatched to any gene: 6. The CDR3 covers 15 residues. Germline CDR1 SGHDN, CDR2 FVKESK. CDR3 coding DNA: TGTGCCAGCAGCCTATTGACTAGCGGAACCTACGAGCAGTACTTC. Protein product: CASSLLTSGTYEQYF.

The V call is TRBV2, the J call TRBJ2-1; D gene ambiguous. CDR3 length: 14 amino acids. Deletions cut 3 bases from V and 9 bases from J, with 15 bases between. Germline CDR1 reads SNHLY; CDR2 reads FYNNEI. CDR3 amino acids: CASSDSYSLSEQFF. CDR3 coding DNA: TGTGCCAGCAGTGATTCGTACAGCTTGAGTGAGCAGTTCTTC.

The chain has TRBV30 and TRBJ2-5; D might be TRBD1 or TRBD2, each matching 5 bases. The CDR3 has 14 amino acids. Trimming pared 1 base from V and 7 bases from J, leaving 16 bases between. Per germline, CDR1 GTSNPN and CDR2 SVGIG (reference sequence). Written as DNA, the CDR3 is TGTGCCTGGAGTGCCCCCGGGACGGCAGGGACCCAGTACTTC. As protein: CAWSAPGTAGTQYF.